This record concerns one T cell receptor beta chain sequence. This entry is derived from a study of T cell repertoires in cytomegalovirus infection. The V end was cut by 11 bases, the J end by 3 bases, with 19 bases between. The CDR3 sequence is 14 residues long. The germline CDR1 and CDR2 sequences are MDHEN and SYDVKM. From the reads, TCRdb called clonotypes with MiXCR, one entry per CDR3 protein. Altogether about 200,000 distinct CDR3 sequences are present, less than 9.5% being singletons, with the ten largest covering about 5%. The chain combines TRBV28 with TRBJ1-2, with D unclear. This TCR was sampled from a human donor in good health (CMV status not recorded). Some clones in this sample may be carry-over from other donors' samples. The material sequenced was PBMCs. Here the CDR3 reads CASGVNPGDYGYTF. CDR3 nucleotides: TGTGCCTCCGGAGTGAACCCCGGGGACTATGGCTACACCTTC.